A selection of T cell receptor beta chains follows, all from one sample in a study of blood T cell repertoires in COVID-19. TCRdb keeps only in-frame clones here, not all; method: immunoSEQ multiplex PCR. The data contain around 170,000 clones, approximately 80% of them seen just once; the ten biggest clones take up more than 1.5%. Sample: peripheral blood. These receptors were obtained from a human donor in a cohort sampled during active COVID-19. CDR3s include the opening cysteine and the closing phenylalanine or tryptophan. A D gene is named only where the DNA matches it firmly. Clone size is shown for a subset of rows, as once, few, many or a class of expanded clone.

TRBJ2-5 | TRBV2 | TRBD1 | . | CASSLRDRGTQTQYF | TGTGCCAGCAGTCTTAGGGACAGGGGAACGCAGACCCAGTACTTC
TRBJ2-1 | TRBV7-9 | TRBD2 | once | CASNLLIGLALNEQFF | TGTGCCAGCAACCTTCTAATAGGACTAGCGCTCAATGAGCAGTTCTTC
TRBJ2-7 | TRBV12-3/TRBV12-4 | TRBD1 | . | CASSHRGEQYF | TGTGCCAGCAGTCACAGGGGCGAGCAGTACTTC
TRBJ2-5 | TRBV6-1 | TRBD2 | . | CASSGGSGGARPQETQYF | TGTGCCAGCAGTGGAGGTAGCGGGGGTGCTCGCCCCCAAGAGACCCAGTACTTC
TRBJ1-5 | TRBV11-2 | . | . | CASSLSTVNQPQHF | TGTGCCAGCAGCTTATCGACAGTCAATCAGCCCCAGCATTTT
TRBJ1-1 | TRBV7-3 | TRBD1 | . | CASSQGGNTEAFF | TGTGCCAGCAGCCAGGGGGGGAACACTGAAGCTTTCTTT
TRBJ2-1 | TRBV7-3 | . | . | CASSETDNEQFF | TGTGCCAGCAGCGAGACTGACAATGAGCAGTTCTTC
TRBJ2-5 | TRBV11-2 | . | . | CASSLAAGRPQGGQYF | TGTGCCAGCAGCTTAGCAGCAGGAAGACCTCAAGGGGGCCAGTACTTC
TRBJ1-6 | TRBV28 | . | . | CASSLKENLHF | TGTGCCAGCAGTTTAAAGGAGAACCTCCACTTT
TRBJ1-3 | TRBV5-1 | . | . | CASSLREGDLSGNTIYF | TGCGCCAGCAGCCTCCGGGAGGGGGACCTCTCTGGAAACACCATATATTTT
TRBJ2-7 | TRBV15 | . | . | CATSRDYRDEQYF | TGTGCCACCAGCAGAGATTACAGGGACGAGCAGTACTTC
TRBJ2-7 | TRBV5-4 | TRBD1 | once | CASSLRPADRENLYEQYF | TGTGCCAGCAGCTTGCGTCCCGCTGACAGGGAGAACCTCTACGAGCAGTACTTC
TRBJ1-2 | TRBV5-1 | TRBD1 | . | CASSLQGAGMDGYTF | TGCGCCAGCAGCTTACAGGGGGCGGGAATGGATGGCTACACCTTC
TRBJ2-5 | TRBV7-3 | . | . | CASSLFVQETQYF | TGTGCCAGCAGCTTATTTGTACAAGAGACCCAGTACTTC
TRBJ2-1 | TRBV7-3 | TRBD2 | . | CASSLIGTASGGKYNEQFF | TGTGCCAGCAGCTTAATAGGGACCGCTAGCGGGGGGAAATACAATGAGCAGTTCTTC
TRBJ2-3 | TRBV5-1 | TRBD2 | once | CASSLGGSTDTQYF | TGCGCCAGCAGCCTCGGGGGGAGCACAGATACGCAGTATTTT
TRBJ2-2 | TRBV11-3 | TRBD2 | . | CASSSGGLPGRNTGELFF | TGTGCCAGCAGCTCCGGGGGGTTACCGGGACGCAACACCGGGGAGCTGTTTTTT
TRBJ2-7 | TRBV7-3 | TRBD2 | . | CASSPLAGGRNEQYF | TGTGCCAGCAGCCCCTTAGCGGGGGGGCGAAACGAGCAGTACTTC
TRBJ1-2 | TRBV5-4 | TRBD1 | . | CASSLDRGDYGYTF | TGTGCCAGCAGCTTGGACAGGGGGGACTATGGCTACACCTTC
TRBJ1-6 | TRBV9 | TRBD1 | . | CASSGTGGKNSPLHF | TGTGCCAGCAGCGGGACAGGGGGCAAGAATTCACCCCTCCACTTT
TRBJ1-6 | TRBV9 | TRBD1 | once | CASSRGTGGSPLHF | TGTGCCAGCAGCCGCGGGACAGGGGGCTCACCCCTCCACTTT
TRBJ1-5 | TRBV6-2/TRBV6-3 | . | . | CASSYLGGHNQPQHF | TGTGCCAGCAGTTACTTGGGGGGGCACAATCAGCCCCAGCATTTT
TRBJ1-5 | TRBV28 | TRBD1 | . | CASSSQGSRDQPQHF | TGTGCCAGCAGTTCACAGGGGAGTAGGGATCAGCCCCAGCATTTT